These 19 T cell receptor beta chains share one sample of origin, sequenced in a study of CD4 T cells in relation to SARS-CoV-2 and coronaviruses. Sequenced by immunoSEQ multiplex PCR; TCRdb stores in-frame clones only, minus some. The table has approximately 22,000 clones, 72% seen once; the top ten hold approximately 15%. Antigens of these TCRs are unknown. The unexposed donors gave CD4+ T cells in about 2010-2019, prior to COVID-19. Isolation of CD4+ T cells took place after less than 11 days in culture. Sequences were obtained from CD4+ T cells from PBMCs, cultured in vitro. All receptors come from a human donor in good health.

This chain joins TRBV7-7 and TRBJ1-5, with D hard to call. The V and J ends lost 1 base and 2 bases respectively, with 3 bases between them. Germline CDR1 reads SSHAT; CDR2 reads FNYEAQ (reference sequence). This CDR3 is 13 amino acids long. The CDR3 spells CASSLDRNQPQHF. The CDR3 nucleotides are TGTGCCAGCAGCTTAGATCGCAATCAGCCCCAGCATTTT.

V and J are TRBV5-5 and TRBJ1-1; D not certain. The germline CDR1 and CDR2 sequences are SGHKS and YYEKEE (reference sequence). CDR3 length: 14 amino acids. The V gene lost 0 bases and the J gene lost 14 bases, with 20 bases spanning the gap. CDR3 DNA sequence: TGTGCCAGCAGCTTGGACCTTGCCGCAGAAGGTTCGTTCTTT. The encoded protein is CASSLDLAAEGSFF.

This chain links TRBV5-1 with TRBJ1-1, with D perhaps TRBD1 (5 bases). In germline, CDR1 is SGHRS, CDR2 YFSETQ. CDR3 length: 14 residues. Trimming took 3 bases from V and 1 from J, leaving 10 bases between them. CDR3 DNA: TGCGCCAGCAGCTCGGGGCCCTCGAACACTGAAGCTTTCTTT. Its translation: CASSSGPSNTEAFF.

A few counts support this clone. The rearrangement joins TRBV2 to TRBJ1-4; perhaps TRBD1 as D (6 bases). The CDR3 length is 15 residues. CDR1 and CDR2 from the germline V gene are SNHLY and FYNNEI. Deletions cut 2 bases from V and 6 bases from J, with 13 bases between. This CDR3 reads CASSESARGYEKLFF. The CDR3 DNA follows: TGTGCCAGCAGTGAATCGGCCAGGGGCTATGAAAAACTGTTTTTT.

The chain links TRBV30 to TRBJ2-1; TRBD2 matches 13 bases. With 2 bases clipped from V and 9 bases from J, the junction kept 13 bases outside the gene matches. The CDR3 has 17 amino acids. Germline CDR1 and CDR2: GTSNPN and SVGIG (reference sequence). The CDR3 spells CAWSTPTSGRATGEQFF. The CDR3 region has the DNA TGTGCCTGGAGTACCCCAACTAGCGGGAGGGCCACTGGTGAGCAGTTCTTC.

The chain has TRBV6-2 or TRBV6-3 and TRBJ2-6; D may match TRBD1 or TRBD2 (5 bases each). The germline V and J ends were trimmed by 4 bases and 0 bases, with 7 bases remaining between them. CDR1 is MNHEY and CDR2 is SVGEGT in the germline V gene. The CDR3 extends over 15 amino acids. CDR3 residues: CASSFGASGANVLTF. CDR3 DNA: TGTGCCAGCAGTTTCGGGGCCTCTGGGGCCAACGTCCTGACTTTC.

This chain joins TRBV7-9 and TRBJ1-4; TRBD1 agrees at 7 bases. Germline CDR1 reads SEHNR; CDR2 reads FQNEAQ (reference sequence). V gave up 5 bases and J gave up 11 bases; unmatched junction bases: 11. The CDR3 length is 14 residues. The CDR3 loop reads CASSDDFQGGKLFF. In nucleotides, the CDR3 is TGTGCCAGCAGCGACGACTTCCAGGGGGGTAAACTGTTTTTT.

The gene calls are TRBV24-1 and TRBJ1-5; 7 bases fit TRBD1. The CDR3 extends over 15 amino acids. V was pared by 4 bases and J by 5 bases, with 7 bases of the junction left unmatched. Germline V gives CDR1 KGHDR, CDR2 SFDVKD. CDR3 in amino acids: CATSEGEGAHQPQHF. The DNA of the CDR3 is TGTGCCACCAGTGAGGGGGAGGGGGCCCATCAGCCCCAGCATTTT.

V usage is TRBV29-1 and J usage is TRBJ2-5, with 9 bases lining up with TRBD1. The junction had 2 bases not matched to a gene; V was cut back by 6 bases and J by 3 bases. This CDR3 contains 12 residues. CDR1 and CDR2 (germline): SQVTM, ANQGSEA. For the CDR3, the DNA is TGCAGCGTGGGACAGGGAAAAGAGACCCAGTACTTC. It codes for CSVGQGKETQYF.

The rearrangement joins TRBV11-3 to TRBJ2-1; the match to TRBD2 covers 8 bases. With 5 bases clipped from V and 5 bases from J, the junction kept 5 bases outside the gene matches. CDR1 and CDR2 from the germline V gene are SGHNT and YENEEA. The CDR3 has 14 amino acids. CDR3 DNA sequence: TGTGCCAGCAGCGTCGGGACTAGTGACAATGAGCAGTTCTTC. It translates to CASSVGTSDNEQFF.

The chain uses TRBV7-3 and TRBJ2-7; 7 bases map to TRBD2. This CDR3 is built from 15 residues. Germline CDR1 is SGHTA and CDR2 is FQGTGA. J was trimmed by 1 base and V by 1 base; bases with no gene match: 4. CDR3: CASSLRAGPSYEQYF. DNA for the CDR3: TGTGCCAGCAGCTTAAGAGCGGGACCTTCCTACGAGCAGTACTTC.

V gene TRBV10-2 combines with J gene TRBJ2-5; D is undetermined. CDR1 and CDR2 (germline): WSHSY, SAAADI. The length of the CDR3 is 15 residues. Deletions cut 6 bases from V and 4 bases from J, with 18 bases between. The CDR3 nucleotides are TGCGCCAGCAGCGACCTCCAGCAGTTTCGAGAGACCCAGTACTTC. This sequence encodes CASSDLQQFRETQYF.

The genes are TRBV18 and TRBJ1-1; 9 bases are a match to TRBD1. V trimming: 3 bases; J trimming: 5 bases; junction bases outside the gene matches: 13. CDR1 and CDR2 from the germline V gene are KGHSH and LQKENI. The CDR3 length is 17 residues. The CDR3, as DNA: TGTGCCAGCTCACCCGGGACAGGGTTGGCTTCAGGTACTGAAGCTTTCTTT. Encoded protein: CASSPGTGLASGTEAFF.

The rearrangement uses TRBV5-4 and TRBJ2-3; 8 nucleotides line up with TRBD2. V lost 2 bases, J lost 1 base, and 3 bases stayed unmatched. In germline, CDR1 is SGHNT, CDR2 YYREEE (reference sequence). This CDR3 spans 15 amino acids. The CDR3 DNA sequence: TGTGCCAGCAGCTTTAGCGGGGCCCGCACAGATACGCAGTATTTT. Protein sequence: CASSFSGARTDTQYF.

This clone was counted a few times. As DNA, the CDR3 is TGTGCCAGCAGCCAAGAGGCAGGGGGCTCTGGAAACACCATATATTTT. Its protein product is CASSQEAGGSGNTIYF. The chain uses TRBV4-2 and TRBJ1-3, with 7 bases fitting TRBD1. This CDR3 contains 16 residues. The germline V gene has CDR1 LGHNA and CDR2 YNFKEQ. The junction had 2 bases not matched to a gene; V was cut back by 0 bases and J by 0 bases.

This clone was picked up one time. The CDR3 DNA sequence: TGTGCCAGTAGTATCACGTTCAACACTGAAGCTTTCTTT. Protein: CASSITFNTEAFF. This chain joins TRBV19 and TRBJ1-1; D is unclear. Trimming removed 3 bases from V and 2 bases from J, with 7 bases in between. The CDR3 loop spans 13 amino acids. CDR1 is LNHDA, CDR2 SQIVND, per germline (reference sequence).

This rearrangement joins TRBV11-2 to TRBJ2-3, with D maybe TRBD2 (6 bases). CDR1 and CDR2 (germline): SGHAT, FQNNGV. This CDR3 has 14 residues. V was shortened by 6 bases and J by 3 bases, with 13 bases between the two germline ends. CDR3 loop: CASRLGGRTDTQYF. The CDR3 DNA sequence: TGTGCCAGCAGGCTAGGAGGGAGAACAGATACGCAGTATTTT.

This clone has a handful of counts. This sequence joins TRBV7-2 and TRBJ1-3; D remains unclear. CDR3 size: 13 residues. Germline V CDR1 and CDR2: SGHTA, FQGNSA. V lost 4 bases, J lost 7 bases, and 11 bases lay in between. The CDR3 nucleotides read TGTGCCAGCAGCTCGACCGTGGGTAACACCATATATTTT. This translates into CASSSTVGNTIYF.

The chain is built from TRBV5-1 and TRBJ2-3; 10 bases map to TRBD2. V gave up 2 bases and J gave up 3 bases; unmatched junction bases: 6. The V gene's germline CDR1 is SGHRS and CDR2 YFSETQ. The CDR3 sequence is 16 residues long. CDR3 sequence reads: CASSLTAGGPTDTQYF. CDR3 DNA sequence: TGCGCCAGCAGCTTAACAGCGGGGGGGCCGACAGATACGCAGTATTTT.